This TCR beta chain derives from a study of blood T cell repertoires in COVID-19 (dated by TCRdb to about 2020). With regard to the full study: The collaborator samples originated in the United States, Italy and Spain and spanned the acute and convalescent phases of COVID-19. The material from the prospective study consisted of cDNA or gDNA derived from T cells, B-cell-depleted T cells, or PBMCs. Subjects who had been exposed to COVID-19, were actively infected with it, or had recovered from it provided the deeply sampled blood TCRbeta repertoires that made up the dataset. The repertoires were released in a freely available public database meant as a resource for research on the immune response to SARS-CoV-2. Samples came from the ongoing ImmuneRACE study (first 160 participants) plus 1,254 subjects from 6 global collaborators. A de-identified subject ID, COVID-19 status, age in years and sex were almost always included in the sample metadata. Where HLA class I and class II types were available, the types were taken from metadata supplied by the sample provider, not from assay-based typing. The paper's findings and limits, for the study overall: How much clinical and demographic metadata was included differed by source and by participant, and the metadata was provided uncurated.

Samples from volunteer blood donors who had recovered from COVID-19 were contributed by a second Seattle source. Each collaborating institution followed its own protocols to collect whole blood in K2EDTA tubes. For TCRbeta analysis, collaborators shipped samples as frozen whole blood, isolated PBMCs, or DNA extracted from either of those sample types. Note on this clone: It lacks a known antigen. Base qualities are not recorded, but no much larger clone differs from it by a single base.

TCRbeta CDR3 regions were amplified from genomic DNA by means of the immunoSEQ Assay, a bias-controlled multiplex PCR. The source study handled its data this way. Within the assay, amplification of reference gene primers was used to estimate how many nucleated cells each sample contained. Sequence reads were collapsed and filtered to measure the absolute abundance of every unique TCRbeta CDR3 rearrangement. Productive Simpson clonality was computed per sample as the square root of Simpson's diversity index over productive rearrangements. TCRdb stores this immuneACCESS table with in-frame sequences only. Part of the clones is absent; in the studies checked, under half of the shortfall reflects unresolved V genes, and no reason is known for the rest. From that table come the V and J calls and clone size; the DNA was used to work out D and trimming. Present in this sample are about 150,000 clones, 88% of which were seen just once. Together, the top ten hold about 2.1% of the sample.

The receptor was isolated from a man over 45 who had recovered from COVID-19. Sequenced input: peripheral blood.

CDR3 reads: CASSNPGEELFF. The DNA reads as follows: TGTGCCAGCAGTAACCCAGGGGAGGAGCTGTTTTTT. The rearrangement joined TRBV6-2 or TRBV6-3 to TRBJ2-2, with a tentative D gene TRBD1 over 6 matching bases. The CDR3 starts with the cysteine, ends with the phenylalanine, and has 12 residues. Solely the CDR3 DNA is kept, with 36 bases framed from the first base. As encoded in the germline V gene, CDR1 is MNHEY while CDR2 is SVGEGT. V is shortened by 5 bases, J by 10 bases, and the region joining them spans 11 bases.